These 12 T cell receptor beta chains came from one sample sequenced in a study of shared clonotypes between healthy human individuals. The method was immunoSEQ multiplex PCR; TCRdb's version includes in-frame clones alone and lacks a portion of them. The data contain about 800,000 clones, roughly 96% of them singletons. Positively selected for CCR7, the CD45RO-negative cells used as naive CD8 cells excluded terminally differentiated effector memory CD45RA+ cells. Material for sequencing was naive CD8+ T cells sorted from blood. The receptors here all came from a man aged 30-40 years in good health.

The rearrangement links TRBV6-5 to TRBJ2-1; D is perhaps TRBD1 (5 bases). Trimming cost V 8 bases and J 8 bases, with 10 bases left between them. This CDR3 is built from 11 residues. Germline lookup yields CDR1 MNHEY and CDR2 SVGAGI. CDR3 sequence: CASGTGYEQFF. In nucleotides, the CDR3 is TGTGCCAGCGGAACAGGCTATGAGCAGTTCTTC.

This clone has a single count. The chain employs TRBV5-1 and TRBJ2-3, with 8 bases fitting TRBD2. CDR1 is SGHRS and CDR2 is YFSETQ in the germline V gene. J was trimmed by 2 bases and V by 2 bases; bases with no gene match: 4. This CDR3 is 15 amino acids long. The CDR3 nucleotides are TGCGCCAGCAGCTTCAGCGGGAGCCCCACAGATACGCAGTATTTT. Translation: CASSFSGSPTDTQYF.

This clone appeared a few times. V and J are TRBV5-1 and TRBJ2-1, with D unresolved. In germline, CDR1 is SGHRS, CDR2 YFSETQ. The CDR3 is made up of 12 amino acids. Trimming cost V 4 bases and J 7 bases, with 9 bases left between them. The CDR3: CASSPVGNEQFF. Here the CDR3 DNA reads TGCGCCAGCAGCCCCGTGGGGAATGAGCAGTTCTTC.

Comment on this clone: A junction end diverges from the germline sequence, so it may reflect a read error. The V and J genes are TRBV2 and TRBJ2-4; 11 positions match TRBD1. The CDR3 has 12 residues. From germline, CDR1 is SNHLY and CDR2 FYNNEI. CDR3 sequence (DNA): TGTGCCAGCAGTGTGGGACAGGGGGAAAAAGACTTC. Protein sequence: CASSVGQGEKDF.

The chain recombines TRBV28 with TRBJ2-1, with 11 positions matching TRBD2. Germline V gene data show CDR1 as MDHEN and CDR2 as SYDVKM. There are 17 residues in the CDR3. V shed 5 bases, J shed 4 bases, and the junction held 10 bases outside the gene matches. CDR3 sequence: CASSTVRTSGPYNEQFF. CDR3 sequence (DNA): TGTGCCAGCAGTACCGTTCGGACTAGCGGGCCGTACAATGAGCAGTTCTTC.

CDR3 in DNA: TGCGCCAGCAGCTTGGCCCGGGGGATCGTACGTGAGCAGTTCTTC. Translated: CASSLARGIVREQFF. This chain connects TRBV5-1 to TRBJ2-1; perhaps TRBD2 as D (6 bases). V lost 0 bases and J lost 9, with 16 bases in between. Germline CDR1 is SGHRS and CDR2 is YFSETQ. The CDR3 covers 15 residues. The full variable domain, its missing parts supplied by reference TRBV5-1 and TRBJ2-1, is KAGVTQTPRYLIKTRGQQVTLSCSPISGHRSVSWYQQTPGQGLQFLFEYFSETQRNKGNFPGRFSGRQFSNSRSEMNVSTLELGDSALYLCASSLARGIVREQFFGPGTRLTVL.

This sequence joins TRBV10-3 and TRBJ1-1, with D unclear. There are 14 residues in the CDR3. Germline CDR1 is ENHRY and CDR2 is SYGVKD. V lost 6 bases to trimming and J lost 2 bases, with 13 bases between them. DNA for the CDR3: TGTGCCATCAGGGGAATGGGGAGTAACACTGAAGCTTTCTTT. The encoded protein is CAIRGMGSNTEAFF.

The V and J genes are TRBV30 and TRBJ2-7, with 9 bases matching TRBD2. J was trimmed by 5 bases and V by 4 bases; bases with no gene match: 3. There are 12 residues in the CDR3. Looked up from germline, CDR1 is GTSNPN and CDR2 is SVGIG (reference sequence). CDR3 nucleotides: TGTGCCTGGATAGCGGGAGTCAACGAGCAGTACTTC. Translating it yields CAWIAGVNEQYF.

The J gene is TRBJ1-3, the V gene TRBV27; no definite D call. Trimming removed 9 bases at V and 0 bases at J, with 15 bases between. Germline V lookup: CDR1 MNHEY, CDR2 SMNVEV (reference sequence). This CDR3 contains 15 residues. As DNA, the CDR3 is TGTGCCAGTCAGGACTCGACCTACTCTGGAAACACCATATATTTT. As protein: CASQDSTYSGNTIYF.

The table lists this clone with a count of one. The J gene is TRBJ1-1, the V gene TRBV11-2; possible D gene TRBD1, 5 bases. This CDR3 contains 11 residues. Trimming took 4 bases from V and 7 from J, leaving 7 bases between them. Germline values: CDR1 SGHAT, CDR2 FQNNGV. CDR3 DNA: TGTGCCAGCAGCTCAACAGGTGAAGCTTTCTTT. Its protein product is CASSSTGEAFF.

In regard to this clone: The same CDR3 also results from other DNA sequences found in this sample. The chain carries TRBV29-1 and TRBJ2-1, with unresolved D. The V gene lost 1 base and the J gene lost 7 bases, with 2 bases spanning the gap. The CDR3 has 10 amino acids. The germline V gene has CDR1 SQVTM and CDR2 ANQGSEA. CDR3 sequence (DNA): TGCAGCGTTGAAGGAAATGAGCAGTTCTTC. Residues: CSVEGNEQFF.

The rearrangement uses TRBV4-1 and TRBJ2-7, with D perhaps matching TRBD1 or TRBD2 (5 bases each). The CDR3 consists of 19 residues. CDR1 MGHRA and CDR2 YSYEKL come from the germline V gene. The germline V and J ends were trimmed by 4 bases and 2 bases, with 27 bases remaining between them. The CDR3 loop is CASSPVGVGSRRIAYEQYF. The CDR3 DNA reads as TGCGCCAGCAGCCCCGTGGGGGTGGGTAGCAGGAGAATTGCCTACGAGCAGTACTTC.